This T cell receptor beta chain was documented in a study of cytomegalovirus exposure and HLA in healthy donors. The ends were cut back, 3 bases at V and 3 bases at J, with 18 bases in the middle. The CDR3 sequence is 16 residues long. Germline loops: CDR1 LNHDA, CDR2 SQIVND (reference sequence). In the PCR, 60 Vbeta and 13 Jbeta primers were used. Repertoires were generated with immunoSEQ multiplex PCR, while TCRdb's copy carries only in-frame clones and drops some. This sample has around 270,000 clones, with about 80% found just once. All the people who gave samples were healthy bone marrow donors. The source material was PBMCs. The sequence was collected from a girl aged 2-10 years in good health and CMV-seronegative. The chain carries TRBV19 and TRBJ2-7; weak D call: TRBD2 (5 bases). In DNA form, the CDR3 reads TGTGCCAGTAGTATGCGGCCAAACCGGGGTCACTACGAGCAGTACTTC. This translates into CASSMRPNRGHYEQYF.